The 20 T cell receptor beta chains below come from one sample, sequenced in a study of memory CD4+ T cells and cytomegalovirus serostatus. Generated by immunoSEQ multiplex PCR, the TCRdb table keeps only in-frame clones and is missing some. The repertoire holds roughly 76,000 clones, with just under 80% as singletons. Single viable CD3+CD4+CD8-CD45RO+ cells were sorted as the memory CD4+ T cells. Sequencing was performed on memory CD4+ T cells from blood. These receptors were taken from an adult in good health and CMV-seropositive.

This clone was found once. Additional DNA sequences in this sample encode the identical CDR3. CDR3 coding DNA: TGTGCCACCAGCGGGGACAGGGCGTCTGGAAACACCATATATTTT. Residues: CATSGDRASGNTIYF. The genes are TRBV15 and TRBJ1-3; 9 bases map to TRBD1. The CDR3 consists of 15 residues. With 5 bases clipped from V and 1 base from J, the junction kept 3 bases outside the gene matches. Germline V CDR1 and CDR2: LNHNV, YYDKDF (reference sequence).

V and J are TRBV5-1 and TRBJ1-1, with D unclear. The CDR3 is 14 residues long. Germline assignment: CDR1 SGHRS and CDR2 YFSETQ. V was shortened by 0 bases and J by 0 bases, with 6 bases between the two germline ends. CDR3 bases: TGCGCCAGCAGCTTGGCCTGGATGAACACTGAAGCTTTCTTT. Residues: CASSLAWMNTEAFF.

The CDR3 sequence is CASSPPGQGGDTQYF. CDR3 in DNA: TGCGCCAGCAGCCCTCCGGGACAGGGAGGAGATACGCAGTATTTT. The chain recombines TRBV4-1 with TRBJ2-3; 9 nucleotides agree with TRBD1. Trimming removed 4 bases from V and 5 bases from J; junction bases left unmatched: 7. Germline-derived CDR1 and CDR2 are MGHRA and YSYEKL. This CDR3 is 15 amino acids long.

V is TRBV11-3 and J is TRBJ2-5; D may correspond to TRBD1 or TRBD2 (5 bases each). The CDR3 length is 16 residues. V shed 3 bases and J shed 5 bases, with 19 bases lying between them. Germline V gives CDR1 SGHNT, CDR2 YENEEA. The CDR3 loop is CASSFGRGRSSETQYF. Written as DNA, the CDR3 is TGTGCCAGCAGCTTTGGTCGGGGCCGCTCGTCGGAGACCCAGTACTTC.

This chain joins TRBV30 and TRBJ1-1; no reliable D call. Trimming left V 5 bases short and J 4 bases short, with 8 bases between. CDR1 is GTSNPN and CDR2 is SVGIG in the germline V gene (reference sequence). This CDR3 is built from 11 residues. The CDR3 region has the DNA TGTGCCTGGTTGAAGGGCACTGAAGCTTTCTTT. Residues: CAWLKGTEAFF.

In regard to this clone: Other nucleotide sequences from this sample produce the same CDR3. The chain uses TRBV10-3 and TRBJ1-2, with 7 nucleotides matching TRBD1. There are 13 residues in the CDR3. The V and J ends lost 3 bases and 6 bases, in that order; junction bases with no gene match: 4. Germline V gene sequence: CDR1 ENHRY, CDR2 SYGVKD. CDR3 sequence: CAISDRGSDGYTF. The CDR3 DNA sequence: TGTGCCATCAGTGACAGGGGGTCGGATGGCTACACCTTC.

This chain uses TRBV7-2 with TRBJ2-3; no firm D call. The CDR3 totals 15 residues. The V end lost 1 base, the J end lost 1 base, and 9 bases lay between the germline ends. Germline values: CDR1 SGHTA, CDR2 FQGNSA. CDR3 nucleotides: TGTGCCAGCAGCTTAGGCTCGCGGCGCACAGATACGCAGTATTTT. This codes for CASSLGSRRTDTQYF.

The V gene is TRBV15, the J gene TRBJ1-5; a possible D gene is TRBD1 (5 bases). Trimming took 3 bases from V and 2 from J, leaving 20 bases between them. This CDR3 has 18 residues. The germline CDR1 and CDR2 sequences are LNHNV and YYDKDF (reference sequence). The CDR3 loop reads CATSSPPGHGVGNQPQHF. The CDR3 DNA reads TGTGCCACCAGCAGCCCCCCCGGACACGGGGTAGGCAATCAGCCCCAGCATTTT.

This clone turned up a few times. The chain uses TRBV5-5 and TRBJ1-1, with D possibly TRBD1 on 6 matching bases. In germline, CDR1 is SGHKS, CDR2 YYEKEE (reference sequence). The CDR3 totals 13 residues. V was trimmed by 7 bases and J by 1 base, leaving 11 bases between them. CDR3 DNA sequence: TGTGCCAGCCAACGGACAGCGAACACTGAAGCTTTCTTT. Protein sequence: CASQRTANTEAFF. The full variable domain, rest sourced from reference TRBV5-5 and TRBJ1-1, is DAGVTQSPTHLIKTRGQQVTLRCSPISGHKSVSWYQQVLGQGPQFIFQYYEKEERGRGNFPDRFSARQFPNYSSELNVNALLLGDSALYLCASQRTANTEAFFGQGTRLTVV.

The chain carries TRBV7-8 and TRBJ1-4; D remains ambiguous. Germline CDR1 is SGHVS and CDR2 is FQNEAQ. V lost 1 base and J lost 5, with 11 bases in between. The CDR3 spans 15 residues. CDR3 nucleotides: TGTGCCAGCAGCTTAGGGGGTTTGGGAAATGAAAAACTGTTTTTT. This gives the protein CASSLGGLGNEKLFF. Based on the CDR3 plus reference TRBV7-8 and TRBJ1-4, the full variable domain is GAGVSQSPRYKVAKRGQDVALRCDPISGHVSLFWYQQALGQGPEFLTYFQNEAQLDKSGLPSDRFFAERPEGSVSTLKIQRTQQEDSAVYLCASSLGGLGNEKLFFGSGTQLSVL.

The chain links TRBV4-2 to TRBJ1-2, with D unresolved. Germline lookup yields CDR1 LGHNA and CDR2 YNFKEQ. Trimming took 3 bases from V and 9 from J, leaving 17 bases between them. The CDR3 length is 14 residues. CDR3 sequence (DNA): TGTGCCAGCAGCCAGGCCCCGGGAGGCGGGAGCTACACCTTC. Translated, it gives CASSQAPGGGSYTF.

This clone was counted only a few times. The chain carries TRBV19 and TRBJ1-1; 9 bases align to TRBD1. V gave up 8 bases and J gave up 5 bases; unmatched junction bases: 9. The germline CDR1 and CDR2 sequences are LNHDA and SQIVND (reference sequence). The CDR3 loop spans 14 amino acids. The CDR3 DNA sequence: TGTGCCAGTTCCTACAGGGGGCGGGAAACTGAAGCTTTCTTT. It is translated as CASSYRGRETEAFF.

The chain is built from TRBV10-3 and TRBJ1-1; the D is unclear. This CDR3 is built from 13 residues. V lost 2 bases and J lost 3, with 7 bases in between. Germline V CDR1 and CDR2: ENHRY, SYGVKD. CDR3 nucleotides: TGTGCCATCAGTGAGGAGGCTCACACTGAAGCTTTCTTT. It codes for CAISEEAHTEAFF.

The chain couples TRBV7-2 to TRBJ2-5, with TRBD2 as a possible D gene (6 bases). Germline CDR1 and CDR2: SGHTA and FQGNSA. Trimming pared 5 bases from V and 7 bases from J, leaving 20 bases between. The CDR3 runs 15 residues. The chain's CDR3 is CASSLSSGTQGTQYF. The CDR3 DNA sequence: TGTGCCAGCAGCCTATCTTCCGGGACTCAGGGGACCCAGTACTTC.

The chain recombines TRBV4-1 with TRBJ2-3; tentative D call: TRBD2 (6 bases). The CDR3 consists of 13 residues. The ends were cut back, 0 bases at V and 13 bases at J, with 14 bases in the middle. Germline V lookup: CDR1 MGHRA, CDR2 YSYEKL. The CDR3 sequence: CASSQDSGVRKYF. CDR3 sequence (DNA): TGCGCCAGCAGCCAAGATAGCGGAGTTCGAAAGTATTTT.

As regards this clone: The limits of the CDR3 on the DNA are not certain, so only TCRdb's listed CDR3 is given. V and J are TRBV27 and TRBJ1-2. In germline, CDR1 is MNHEY, CDR2 SMNVEV (reference sequence). The length of the CDR3 is 18 amino acids, counting both ends. CDR3 protein: CASSPYLRTMATPSGYTF.

This clone has only one observation. This chain links TRBV7-6 with TRBJ1-3, with D unresolved. Germline values: CDR1 SGHVS, CDR2 FNYEAQ. The V end was cut by 1 base, the J end by 0 bases, with 7 bases between. The CDR3 covers 15 residues. The CDR3, as DNA: TGTGCCAGCAGCTTAGGGCAGTTCTCTGGAAACACCATATATTTT. Protein sequence: CASSLGQFSGNTIYF.

The CDR3 loop reads CAISEYPGNRDTEAFF. The CDR3 DNA sequence: TGTGCCATCAGTGAGTACCCTGGTAACAGGGACACTGAAGCTTTCTTT. The chain carries TRBV10-3 and TRBJ1-1, with D perhaps matching TRBD1 (6 bases). The V end lost 1 base, the J end lost 3 bases, and 15 bases lay between the germline ends. CDR3 length equals 16 residues. Germline assignment: CDR1 ENHRY and CDR2 SYGVKD.

The V call is TRBV30, the J call TRBJ1-2; tentative D call: TRBD1 (5 bases). Trimming stripped 4 bases from V and 4 bases from J, with 16 bases between. Germline CDR1 reads GTSNPN; CDR2 reads SVGIG (reference sequence). This CDR3 contains 14 residues. DNA of the CDR3: TGTGCCTGGAAGCCCCCGACAGCCTCCTATGGCTACACCTTC. It yields the protein CAWKPPTASYGYTF.

DNA for the CDR3: TGTGCCTGGAGGATCATTGGACGCCAAGAGACCCAGTACTTC. This codes for CAWRIIGRQETQYF. V is TRBV30 and J is TRBJ2-5; no firm D call. This CDR3 comprises 14 residues. Germline CDR1 and CDR2: GTSNPN and SVGIG (reference sequence). Deletions cut 3 bases from V and 1 base from J, with 12 bases between.